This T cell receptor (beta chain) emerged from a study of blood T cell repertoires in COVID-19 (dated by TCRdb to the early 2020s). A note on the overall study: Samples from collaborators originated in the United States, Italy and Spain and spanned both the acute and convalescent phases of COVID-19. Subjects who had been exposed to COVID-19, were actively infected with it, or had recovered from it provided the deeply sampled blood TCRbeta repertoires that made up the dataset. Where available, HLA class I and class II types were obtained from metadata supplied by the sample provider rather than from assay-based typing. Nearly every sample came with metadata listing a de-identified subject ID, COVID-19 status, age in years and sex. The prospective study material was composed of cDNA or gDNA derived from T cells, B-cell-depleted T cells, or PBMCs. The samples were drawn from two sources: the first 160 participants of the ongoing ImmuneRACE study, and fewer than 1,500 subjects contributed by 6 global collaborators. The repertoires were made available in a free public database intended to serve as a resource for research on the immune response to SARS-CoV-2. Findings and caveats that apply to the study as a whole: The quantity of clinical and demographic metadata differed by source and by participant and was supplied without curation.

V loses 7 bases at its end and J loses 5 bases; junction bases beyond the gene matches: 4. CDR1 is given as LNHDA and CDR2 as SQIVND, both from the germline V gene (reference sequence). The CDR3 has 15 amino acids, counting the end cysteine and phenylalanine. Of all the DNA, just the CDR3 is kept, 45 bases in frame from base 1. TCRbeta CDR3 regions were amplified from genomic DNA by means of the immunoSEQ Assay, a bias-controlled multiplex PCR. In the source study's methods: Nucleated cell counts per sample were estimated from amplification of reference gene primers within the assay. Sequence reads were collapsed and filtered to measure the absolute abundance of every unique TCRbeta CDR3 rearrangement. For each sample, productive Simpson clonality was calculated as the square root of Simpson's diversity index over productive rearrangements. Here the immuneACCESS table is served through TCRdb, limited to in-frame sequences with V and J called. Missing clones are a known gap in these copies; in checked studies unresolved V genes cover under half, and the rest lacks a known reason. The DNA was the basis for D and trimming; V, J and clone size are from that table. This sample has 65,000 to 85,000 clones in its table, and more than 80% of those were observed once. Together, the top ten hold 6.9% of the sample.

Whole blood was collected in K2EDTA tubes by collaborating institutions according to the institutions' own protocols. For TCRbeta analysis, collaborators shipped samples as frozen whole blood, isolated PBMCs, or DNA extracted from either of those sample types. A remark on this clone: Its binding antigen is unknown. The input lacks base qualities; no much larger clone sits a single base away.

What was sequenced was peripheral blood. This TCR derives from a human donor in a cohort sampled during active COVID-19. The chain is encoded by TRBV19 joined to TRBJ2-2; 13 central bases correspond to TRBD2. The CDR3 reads CASTTSGGATGELFF. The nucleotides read TGTGCCAGTACCACTAGCGGGGGGGCAACCGGGGAGCTGTTTTTT.